These 20 T cell receptor beta chains were sequenced from one sample in a study of technical replicates of blood from several donors. The repertoire was sequenced with immunoSEQ multiplex PCR; TCRdb's copy has only in-frame clones and lacks some. The sample holds about 94,000 clones; roughly 96% are singletons and the top ten take roughly 0.19%. The source material was T cells isolated from PBMCs. Every receptor here comes from a human donor in good health.

This chain joins TRBV18 and TRBJ1-2; D may be TRBD1 (6 bases). The CDR3 extends over 13 amino acids. V gave up 3 bases and J gave up 2 bases, with 7 bases separating them. Germline CDR1 reads KGHSH; CDR2 reads LQKENI. The CDR3 reads CASSPDRNYGYTF. As DNA, the CDR3 is TGTGCCAGCTCACCCGACAGGAACTATGGCTACACCTTC.

The V call is TRBV5-1, the J call TRBJ2-3; 9 nucleotides align to TRBD2. Germline loops: CDR1 SGHRS, CDR2 YFSETQ. V lost 6 bases and J lost 2; bases outside the gene matches: 4. The CDR3 totals 14 residues. The CDR3 coding sequence is TGCGCCAGCAAGCGGGGGGACTTCACAGATACGCAGTATTTT. The encoded protein is CASKRGDFTDTQYF.

This chain's CDR3 is CAWSGGVYSNQPQHF. The CDR3 DNA follows: TGTGCCTGGAGTGGGGGAGTTTATAGCAATCAGCCCCAGCATTTT. This sequence joins TRBV30 and TRBJ1-5, with D hard to call. CDR1 is GTSNPN, CDR2 SVGIG, per germline (reference sequence). Trimming stripped 1 base from V and 0 bases from J, with 10 bases between. The CDR3 totals 15 residues.

This clone has a single count. V and J are TRBV18 and TRBJ2-1, with TRBD2 identical over 10 bases. V dropped 3 bases and J dropped 7; count of bases not matched to a gene: 9. Germline lookup yields CDR1 KGHSH and CDR2 LQKENI. The CDR3 has 16 amino acids. CDR3 protein: CASSPMATSGENEQFF. CDR3 DNA sequence: TGTGCCAGCTCACCCATGGCCACTAGCGGGGAAAATGAGCAGTTCTTC.

This rearrangement joins TRBV7-9 to TRBJ1-5, with D tentatively TRBD1 (6 bases). Germline V CDR1 and CDR2: SEHNR, FQNEAQ (reference sequence). CDR3 length equals 14 residues. V was trimmed by 6 bases and J by 3 bases, leaving 12 bases between them. The CDR3 is CASSTGFVNQPQHF. The CDR3 bases are TGTGCCAGCAGTACAGGGTTTGTCAATCAGCCCCAGCATTTT.

This clone has a single count. The rearrangement uses TRBV10-1 and TRBJ2-7, with a tentative D call TRBD2 (8 bases). Germline V lookup: CDR1 WNHNN, CDR2 SYGVQD (reference sequence). CDR3 length: 14 residues. Trimming stripped 5 bases from V and 2 bases from J, with 13 bases between. CDR3 nucleotide sequence: TGCGCCAGCAGTTCGGGGGGGACAGCCTACGAGCAGTACTTC. Amino acid sequence: CASSSGGTAYEQYF.

V and J are TRBV7-9 and TRBJ2-5; D is undetermined. The V end was cut by 0 bases, the J end by 8 bases, with 13 bases between. CDR3 length equals 14 residues. Germline lookup yields CDR1 SEHNR and CDR2 FQNEAQ (reference sequence). The CDR3 DNA reads as TGTGCCAGCAGCTTAGCATCTATCATAGATACCCAGTACTTC. It encodes CASSLASIIDTQYF.

The chain couples TRBV28 to TRBJ2-1; perhaps TRBD1 as D (6 bases). This CDR3 region has 16 residues. CDR1 MDHEN and CDR2 SYDVKM come from the germline V gene. Trimming removed 4 bases at V and 0 bases at J, with 13 bases between. The CDR3 loop is CASSSTGLSSYNEQFF. The CDR3 DNA follows: TGTGCCAGCAGTTCCACAGGGCTGAGCTCCTACAATGAGCAGTTCTTC.

J is TRBJ2-5 and V is TRBV5-5, with D perhaps matching TRBD2 (5 bases). This CDR3 is 15 amino acids long. V was cut by 2 bases and J by 2 bases, with 13 bases left in between. Germline CDR1 SGHKS, CDR2 YYEKEE (reference sequence). This CDR3 is CASSFNRRGQETQYF. The DNA for the CDR3 is TGTGCCAGCAGCTTCAATAGGCGAGGGCAAGAGACCCAGTACTTC.

This chain links TRBV2 with TRBJ2-1, with 9 positions matching TRBD2. CDR1 SNHLY and CDR2 FYNNEI come from the germline V gene. The CDR3 has 18 residues. The trim removed 2 bases at V and 4 bases at J, leaving 12 bases unmatched. CDR3 residues: CASSETHPSGRLYNEQFF. The CDR3 nucleotides are TGTGCCAGCAGTGAAACCCACCCAAGCGGGAGGCTGTACAATGAGCAGTTCTTC.

This rearrangement joins TRBV6-4 to TRBJ1-1, with 8 bases that match TRBD1. The CDR3 is 16 residues long. V was clipped by 0 bases and J by 4 bases; unmatched bases: 7. The germline V gene encodes CDR1 MRHNA and CDR2 SNTAGT. Written as DNA, the CDR3 is TGTGCCAGCAGTGACTCGCCCGGACAGGGTACCACTGAAGCTTTCTTT. Its translation: CASSDSPGQGTTEAFF.

This chain connects TRBV28 to TRBJ2-7, with D possibly TRBD2 on 6 matching bases. Per the germline V gene, CDR1 is MDHEN and CDR2 is SYDVKM. The CDR3 covers 15 residues. The V end lost 3 bases, the J end lost 0 bases, and 12 bases lay between the germline ends. CDR3 in DNA: TGTGCCAGCAGTTTGGCCGGGGGTAACTCCTACGAGCAGTACTTC. Protein sequence: CASSLAGGNSYEQYF.

The chain couples TRBV11-2 to TRBJ2-5, with D possibly being TRBD1 (5 bases). There are 15 residues in the CDR3. V lost 0 bases to trimming and J lost 3 bases, with 11 bases between them. Germline CDR1 and CDR2: SGHAT and FQNNGV. CDR3 protein: CASSLEAGMEETQYF. Written as DNA, the CDR3 is TGTGCCAGCAGCTTAGAAGCAGGGATGGAAGAGACCCAGTACTTC.

This chain connects TRBV7-9 to TRBJ2-5; 7 nucleotides line up with TRBD2. V lost 4 bases, J lost 3 bases, and 8 bases stayed unmatched. There are 15 residues in the CDR3. The germline gives CDR1 SEHNR, CDR2 FQNEAQ (reference sequence). The CDR3 spells CASSSVGLAEETQYF. The CDR3 DNA follows: TGTGCCAGCAGCTCCGTGGGTCTAGCGGAAGAGACCCAGTACTTC.

This sequence joins TRBV11-3 and TRBJ2-2; D is perhaps TRBD2 (6 bases). The CDR3 is made up of 17 amino acids. The ends were cut back, 0 bases at V and 7 bases at J, with 18 bases in the middle. Germline CDR1 reads SGHNT; CDR2 reads YENEEA. The CDR3, as DNA: TGTGCCAGCAGCTTAGACCCCTTGGGGGGTCTCGTCGGGGAGCTGTTTTTT. Amino acid sequence: CASSLDPLGGLVGELFF.

V is TRBV7-9 and J is TRBJ2-1; 10 nucleotides line up with TRBD1. CDR1 and CDR2 from the germline V gene are SEHNR and FQNEAQ (reference sequence). The V and J ends lost 5 bases and 2 bases, in that order; junction bases with no gene match: 9. The CDR3 is 17 residues long. The CDR3 nucleotides read TGTGCCAGCAGCATCATTGGACAGGGGGGCACCTACAATGAGCAGTTCTTC. Translating it yields CASSIIGQGGTYNEQFF.

A single count supports this clone. This chain links TRBV5-1 with TRBJ1-2; 9 bases line up with TRBD1. Germline loops: CDR1 SGHRS, CDR2 YFSETQ. This CDR3 has 17 residues. The ends lost 0 bases at V and 4 bases at J; junction bases unmatched: 10. The CDR3 is CASSLAPPGQGTYGYTF. CDR3 nucleotide sequence: TGCGCCAGCAGCTTGGCCCCCCCGGGACAGGGAACCTATGGCTACACCTTC.

The rearrangement links TRBV9 to TRBJ1-2, with D unclear. CDR3 length equals 12 residues. V shed 0 bases and J shed 4 bases, with 4 bases lying between them. CDR1 and CDR2 (germline): SGDLS, YYNGEE. DNA of the CDR3: TGTGCCAGCAGCGTAGACAGCTATGGCTACACCTTC. Its protein is CASSVDSYGYTF.

The chain links TRBV4-2 to TRBJ1-1; D is unresolved. This CDR3 comprises 20 residues. CDR1 is LGHNA, CDR2 YNFKEQ, per germline. Deletions cut 0 bases from V and 6 bases from J, with 29 bases between. The CDR3 DNA sequence: TGTGCCAGCAGCCAAGACCCCGGAAAATTTCACAGACCCCGGCATGCTGAAGCTTTCTTT. It yields the protein CASSQDPGKFHRPRHAEAFF.

The rearrangement joins TRBV9 to TRBJ1-1; TRBD1 is a possible D gene (6 bases). Trimming left V 3 bases short and J 2 bases short, with 11 bases between. The germline gives CDR1 SGDLS, CDR2 YYNGEE. The CDR3 extends over 14 amino acids. The chain's CDR3 is CASSAHRVNTEAFF. The CDR3 nucleotides read TGTGCCAGCAGCGCCCACAGGGTTAACACTGAAGCTTTCTTT.